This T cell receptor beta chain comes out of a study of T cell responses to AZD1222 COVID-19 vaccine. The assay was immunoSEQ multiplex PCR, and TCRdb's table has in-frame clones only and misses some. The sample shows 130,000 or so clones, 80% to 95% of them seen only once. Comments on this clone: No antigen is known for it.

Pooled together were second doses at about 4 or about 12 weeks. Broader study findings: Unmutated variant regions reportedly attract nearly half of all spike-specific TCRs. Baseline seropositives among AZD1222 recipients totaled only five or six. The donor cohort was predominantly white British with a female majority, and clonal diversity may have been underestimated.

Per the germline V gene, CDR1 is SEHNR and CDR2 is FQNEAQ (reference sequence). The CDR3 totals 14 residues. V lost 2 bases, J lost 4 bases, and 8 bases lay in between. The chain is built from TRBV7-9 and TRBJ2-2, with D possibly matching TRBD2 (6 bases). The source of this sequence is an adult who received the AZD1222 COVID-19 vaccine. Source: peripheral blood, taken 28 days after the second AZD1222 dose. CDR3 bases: TGTGCCAGCAGCTTATTCGGGGGCACCGGGGAGCTGTTTTTT. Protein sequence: CASSLFGGTGELFF.